Presented here are 3 T cell receptor beta chains from one specimen sequenced in a study of beta chain features in type 1 diabetes. Study-wide findings and caveats: All four CD4+ subsets from Type 1 diabetes patients carried moderately but significantly shorter TCRB CDR3s.

No cognate antigen is known for these TCRs. The sequenced template was cDNA made from the entire isolated RNA. Measured with immunoSEQ multiplex PCR; TCRdb has only the in-frame clones, and not every one. This table has about 660,000 clones, over 12% appearing once. The material sequenced was naive CD4+ T cells from blood. These receptors all come from a young man with type 1 diabetes.

This chain's CDR3 is CASSDPGRQETQYF. The CDR3 nucleotides read TGTGCCAGCAGTGATCCGGGACGACAAGAGACCCAGTACTTC. The genes are TRBV6-1 and TRBJ2-5, with D tentatively TRBD1 or TRBD2 (5 bases each). The CDR3 is 14 amino acids. CDR1 and CDR2 from the germline V gene are MNHNS and SASEGT. V was shortened by 3 bases and J by 2 bases, with 10 bases between the two germline ends.

The chain is built from TRBV7-2 and TRBJ2-7; D is unresolved. This CDR3 has 11 residues. Germline assignment: CDR1 SGHTA and CDR2 FQGNSA. Trimming left V 2 bases short and J 7 bases short, with 6 bases between. The CDR3 DNA follows: TGTGCCAGCAGCTTACTAGTTGAGCAGTACTTC. It translates to CASSLLVEQYF.

The V call is TRBV1, the J call TRBJ1-1. TRBV1 is deemed a pseudogene. CDR3 length equals 19 residues. CDR3 amino acids: CTSSQGVGAREFMNTEAFF. The CDR3 DNA sequence: TGCACCAGCAGCCAAGGGGTTGGGGCGAGGGAATTCATGAACACTGAAGCTTTCTTT.